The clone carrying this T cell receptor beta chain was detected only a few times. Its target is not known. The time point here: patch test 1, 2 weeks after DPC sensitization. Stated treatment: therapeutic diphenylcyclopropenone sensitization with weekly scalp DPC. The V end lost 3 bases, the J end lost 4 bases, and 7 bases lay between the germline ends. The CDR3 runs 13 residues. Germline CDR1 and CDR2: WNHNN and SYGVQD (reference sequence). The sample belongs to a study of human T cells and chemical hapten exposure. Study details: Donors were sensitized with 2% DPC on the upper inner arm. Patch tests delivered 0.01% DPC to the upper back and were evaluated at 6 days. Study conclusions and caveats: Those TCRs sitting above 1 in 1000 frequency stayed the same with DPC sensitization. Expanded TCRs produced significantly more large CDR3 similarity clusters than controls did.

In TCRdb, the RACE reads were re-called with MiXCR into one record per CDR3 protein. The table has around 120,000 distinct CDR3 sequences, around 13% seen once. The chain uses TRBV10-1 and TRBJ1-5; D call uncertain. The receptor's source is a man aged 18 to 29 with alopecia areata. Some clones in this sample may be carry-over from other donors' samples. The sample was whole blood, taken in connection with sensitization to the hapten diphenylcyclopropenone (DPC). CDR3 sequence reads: CASSDTLNQPQHF. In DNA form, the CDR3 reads TGCGCCAGCAGTGACACCTTAAATCAGCCCCAGCATTTT.